This TCR beta chain was identified during a study of type 1 and type 2 diabetes patients. Overall study context: From PBMCs, CD4+ and CD8+ T cells were isolated by magnetic microbeads.

CDR3 length: 14 amino acids. Between the trimmed V and J ends, which lost 1 base and 3 bases, there was a span of 10 bases. CDR1 and CDR2 (germline): SGHVS, FNYEAQ. This clonotype has just one count. Its antigen is still unknown. The PCR template was genomic DNA. A primer set of 30 forward and 13 reverse primers amplified the CDR3. TCRdb re-called the multiplex PCR reads with MiXCR, one entry per CDR3 protein. The top ten clones hold around 15% of a sample with some 250,000 distinct CDR3 sequences, 40% to 50% of them seen once. Findings and caveats of the study: Age and gender were not matched between study groups. Type 2 diabetes patients had few highly-expanded CD4+ clones, median one. Type 2 diabetes repertoires were more diverse than type 1 diabetes repertoires.

The chain is built from TRBV7-6 and TRBJ2-7; D possibly corresponds to TRBD2 (5 bases). The receptor's source is a man aged 18 to 35 with type 2 diabetes. The source material was peripheral blood mononuclear cells (PBMCs). CDR3 sequence reads: CASSLEEGLYEQYF. CDR3 DNA sequence: TGTGCCAGCAGCTTAGAAGAGGGCCTCTACGAGCAGTACTTC.